This TCR beta chain was sequenced in a study of cytomegalovirus exposure and HLA in healthy donors. The PCR was carried out with 60 Vbeta primers and 13 Jbeta primers. The repertoire was sequenced with immunoSEQ multiplex PCR; TCRdb's copy has only in-frame clones and lacks some. The sample holds about 160,000 clones. Germline trimming cut 7 bases from V and 7 bases from J; bases unmatched to any gene: 9. The germline V gene encodes CDR1 LNHDA and CDR2 SQIVND (reference sequence). The CDR3 is made up of 13 amino acids. The material sequenced was PBMCs. The V gene is TRBV19, the J gene TRBJ1-1, with TRBD1 identical over 7 bases. The receptor's source is a man aged 30 to 39 in good health and CMV-seronegative. The CDR3: CASTTTGFREAFF. The CDR3 DNA sequence: TGTGCCAGTACCACGACAGGGTTCCGTGAAGCTTTCTTT.